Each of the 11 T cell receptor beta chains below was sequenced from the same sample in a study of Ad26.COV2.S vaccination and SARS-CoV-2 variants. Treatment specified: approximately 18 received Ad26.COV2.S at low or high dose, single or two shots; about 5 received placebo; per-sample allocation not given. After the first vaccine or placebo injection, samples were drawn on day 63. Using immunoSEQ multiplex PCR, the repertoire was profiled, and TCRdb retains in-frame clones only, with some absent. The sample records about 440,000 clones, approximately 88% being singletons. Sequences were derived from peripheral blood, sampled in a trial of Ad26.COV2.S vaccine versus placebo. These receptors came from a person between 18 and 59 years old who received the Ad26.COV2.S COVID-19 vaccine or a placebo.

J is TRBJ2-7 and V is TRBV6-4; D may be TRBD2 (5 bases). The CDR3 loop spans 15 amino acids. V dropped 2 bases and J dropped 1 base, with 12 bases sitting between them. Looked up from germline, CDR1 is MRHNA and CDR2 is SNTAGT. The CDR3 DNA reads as TGTGCCAGCAGTGACGTGAGCGGATCATCCTACGAGCAGTACTTC. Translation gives CASSDVSGSSYEQYF.

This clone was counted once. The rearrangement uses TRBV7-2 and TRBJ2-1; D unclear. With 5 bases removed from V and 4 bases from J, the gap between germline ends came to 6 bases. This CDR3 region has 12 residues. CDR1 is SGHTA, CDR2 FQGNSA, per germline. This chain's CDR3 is CASSSGYNEQFF. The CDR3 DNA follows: TGTGCCAGCAGCAGTGGGTACAATGAGCAGTTCTTC.

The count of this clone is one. CDR3 sequence (DNA): TGCGCCAGCAGCTTCCACAGGGCGACCGGGGAGCTGTTTTTT. Protein sequence: CASSFHRATGELFF. The V call is TRBV5-1, the J call TRBJ2-2, with a weak D call TRBD1 (6 bases). Germline V gene data show CDR1 as SGHRS and CDR2 as YFSETQ. The CDR3 sequence is 14 residues long. The V and J ends lost 2 bases and 5 bases respectively, with 10 bases between them.

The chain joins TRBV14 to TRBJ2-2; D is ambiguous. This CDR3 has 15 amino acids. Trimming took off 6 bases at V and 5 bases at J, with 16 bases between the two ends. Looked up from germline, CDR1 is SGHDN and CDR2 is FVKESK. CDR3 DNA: TGTGCCAGCAGTCTAATAGGGTCTTGGACCGGGGAGCTGTTTTTT. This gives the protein CASSLIGSWTGELFF.

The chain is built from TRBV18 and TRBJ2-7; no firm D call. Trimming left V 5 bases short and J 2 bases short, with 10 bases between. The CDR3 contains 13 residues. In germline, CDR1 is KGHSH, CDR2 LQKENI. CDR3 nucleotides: TGTGCCAGCTCAAGGGCAGCCACCTACGAGCAGTACTTC. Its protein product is CASSRAATYEQYF.

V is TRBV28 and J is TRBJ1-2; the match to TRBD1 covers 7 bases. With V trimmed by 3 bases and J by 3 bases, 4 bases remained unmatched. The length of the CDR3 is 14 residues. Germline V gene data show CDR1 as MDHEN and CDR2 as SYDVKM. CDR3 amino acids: CASSLWTGDYGYTF. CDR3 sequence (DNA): TGTGCCAGCAGTTTGTGGACAGGAGACTATGGCTACACCTTC.

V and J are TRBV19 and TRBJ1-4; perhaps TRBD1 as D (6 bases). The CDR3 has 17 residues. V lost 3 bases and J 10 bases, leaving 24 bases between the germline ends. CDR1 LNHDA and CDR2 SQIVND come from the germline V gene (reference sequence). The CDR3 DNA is TGTGCCAGTAGTATGACAGGAGGGGGGACCTATCCCCGAAAACTGTTTTTT. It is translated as CASSMTGGGTYPRKLFF. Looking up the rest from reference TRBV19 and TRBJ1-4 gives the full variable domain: DGGITQSPKYLFRKEGQNVTLSCEQNLNHDAMYWYRQDPGQGLRLIYYSQIVNDFQKGDIAEGYSVSREKKESFPLTVTSAQKNPTAFYLCASSMTGGGTYPRKLFFGSGTQLSVL.

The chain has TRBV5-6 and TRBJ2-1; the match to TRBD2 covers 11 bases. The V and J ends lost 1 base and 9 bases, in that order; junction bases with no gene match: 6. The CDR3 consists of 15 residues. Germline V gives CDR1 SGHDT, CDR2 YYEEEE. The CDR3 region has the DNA TGTGCCAGCAGCTTGCTACAACTAGCGGGAGCTGAGCAGTTCTTC. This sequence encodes CASSLLQLAGAEQFF.

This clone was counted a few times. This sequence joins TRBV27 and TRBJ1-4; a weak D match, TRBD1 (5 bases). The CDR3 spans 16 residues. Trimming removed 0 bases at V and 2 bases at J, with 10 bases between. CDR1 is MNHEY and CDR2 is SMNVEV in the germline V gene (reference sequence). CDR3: CASSLSPGGTNEKLFF. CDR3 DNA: TGTGCCAGCAGTTTATCCCCGGGGGGTACTAATGAAAAACTGTTTTTT.

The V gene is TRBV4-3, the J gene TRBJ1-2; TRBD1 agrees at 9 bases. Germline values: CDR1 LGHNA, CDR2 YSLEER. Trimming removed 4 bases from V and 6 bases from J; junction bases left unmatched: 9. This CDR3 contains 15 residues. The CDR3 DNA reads TGCGCCAGCAGCCCTTCGACAGGGGGGGGCAATGGCTACACCTTC. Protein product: CASSPSTGGGNGYTF.

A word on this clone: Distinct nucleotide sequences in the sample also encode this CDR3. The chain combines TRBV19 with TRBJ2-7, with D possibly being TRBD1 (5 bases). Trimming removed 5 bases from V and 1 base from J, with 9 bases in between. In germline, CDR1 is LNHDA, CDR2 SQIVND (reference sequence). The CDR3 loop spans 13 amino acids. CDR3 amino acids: CASSPDSSYEQYF. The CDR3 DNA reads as TGTGCCAGTAGTCCCGACAGTTCCTACGAGCAGTACTTC.